This is a list of T cell receptor beta chains from one sample in a study of control samples from healthy donors and cancer patients. Sequenced by immunoSEQ multiplex PCR; TCRdb stores in-frame clones only, minus some. The data show some 120,000 clones, 88% seen once. The sequenced sample was blood. The receptors stem from a man aged 50-59 years in good health. Each CDR3 is given with its conserved first and last residue. D genes are given only for firm matches. The listing skips clone size in some rows; elsewhere it reads once, few, many or a size class.

>.|TRBJ2-7|.|TRBV7-3
CASSQQAHSDEQYF
TGTGCCAGCAGCCAACAGGCTCATAGCGACGAGCAGTACTTC
>.|TRBJ1-1|TRBD1|TRBV27
CASSPGQGDRAFF
TGTGCCAGCAGTCCAGGACAGGGTGACAGGGCTTTCTTT
>.|TRBJ2-1|.|TRBV7-9
CASSTKQQGYNEQFF
TGTGCCAGCAGCACCAAGCAACAGGGATACAATGAGCAGTTCTTC
>.|TRBJ2-7|TRBD1|TRBV11-3
CASSSRGTGVEQYF
TGTGCCAGCAGCTCCCGCGGGACAGGGGTCGAGCAGTACTTC
>.|TRBJ1-1|.|TRBV5-4
CASSPDRLNTEAFF
TGTGCCAGTTCGCCTGACAGACTGAACACTGAAGCTTTCTTT
>.|TRBJ1-3|.|TRBV3-1/TRBV3-2
CASSFGGAGNTIYF
TGTGCCAGCAGCTTCGGGGGAGCTGGAAACACCATATATTTT
>.|TRBJ1-2|.|TRBV30
CAWEGGRLRLQGTNYGYTF
TGTGCCTGGGAGGGGGGGCGTTTAAGACTACAAGGAACTAACTATGGCTACACCTTC
>.|TRBJ2-7|.|TRBV6-5
CASSKYRVPAYEQYF
TGTGCCAGCAGTAAATACAGGGTACCCGCCTACGAGCAGTACTTC
>.|TRBJ2-5|TRBD1|TRBV19
CASRETGTRETQYF
TGTGCCAGTAGGGAGACAGGGACAAGGGAGACCCAGTACTTC
>.|TRBJ2-1|TRBD2|TRBV5-8
CASSLVREGNEQFF
TGTGCCAGCAGCTTGGTAAGGGAGGGCAATGAGCAGTTCTTC
>.|TRBJ1-5|.|TRBV3-1/TRBV3-2
CASSQGYSDGYQPQHF
TGTGCCAGCAGCCAAGGTTACTCCGATGGTTATCAGCCCCAGCATTTT
>.|TRBJ2-7|TRBD1|TRBV5-6
CASSLARTGGEQYF
TGTGCCAGCAGCTTGGCCCGGACAGGCGGGGAGCAGTACTTC
>.|TRBJ2-7|.|TRBV7-9
CASSLSSSYEQYF
TGTGCCAGCAGCTTATCATCCTCCTACGAGCAGTACTTC
>.|TRBJ2-2|.|TRBV2
CASSEEAGELFF
TGTGCCAGCAGTGAAGAGGCCGGGGAGCTGTTTTTT
>.|TRBJ2-3|TRBD1|TRBV7-7
CASSTGTGITDTQYF
TGTGCCAGCAGCACCGGGACAGGAATTACAGATACGCAGTATTTT
>.|TRBJ2-7|.|TRBV28
CASSWGRAYEQYF
TGTGCCAGCAGTTGGGGCAGGGCGTACGAGCAGTACTTC
>.|TRBJ1-1|.|TRBV30
CACSWPFMNTEAFF
TGTGCCTGCAGTTGGCCCTTCATGAACACTGAAGCTTTCTTT
>.|TRBJ2-5|.|TRBV5-1
CASSVKDGRETQYF
TGCGCCAGCAGCGTAAAGGACGGGAGAGAGACCCAGTACTTC
>.|TRBJ1-1|TRBD1|TRBV7-3
CASSLEARGANTEAFF
TGTGCCAGCAGCTTAGAGGCCAGGGGGGCTAACACTGAAGCTTTCTTT
>.|TRBJ2-2|TRBD2|TRBV10-3
CAISVGGRDTGELFF
TGTGCCATCAGTGTCGGCGGGAGAGACACCGGGGAGCTGTTTTTT
>.|TRBJ1-5|.|TRBV28
CASGIVGNQPQHF
TGTGCCTCGGGGATCGTGGGCAATCAGCCCCAGCATTTT
>.|TRBJ2-5|.|TRBV2
CATDPYKETQYF
TGTGCCACCGATCCCTATAAAGAGACCCAGTACTTC
>.|TRBJ2-5|.|TRBV5-5
CASSLVSGGPQETQYF
TGTGCCAGCAGCTTGGTATCGGGGGGCCCACAAGAGACCCAGTACTTC
>.|TRBJ2-5|TRBD2|TRBV18
CASSRARGVQETQYF
TGTGCCAGCTCAAGGGCTCGGGGGGTACAAGAGACCCAGTACTTC
>.|TRBJ2-4|.|TRBV2
CASRGAVGWGTKNIQYF
TGTGCCAGCAGAGGGGCGGTAGGATGGGGGACCAAAAACATTCAGTACTTC
>once|TRBJ2-7|.|TRBV9
CASSVAPLARTYEQYF
TGTGCCAGCAGCGTAGCCCCCTTAGCGCGAACCTACGAGCAGTACTTC
>.|TRBJ1-5|.|TRBV7-2
CASSLRGGKWDNQPQHF
TGTGCCAGCAGCTTACGAGGGGGGAAGTGGGACAATCAGCCCCAGCATTTT
>.|TRBJ1-6|.|TRBV10-2
CASRGGRGKGSPLHF
TGCGCCAGCAGGGGAGGTCGGGGCAAGGGATCACCCCTCCACTTT
>.|TRBJ1-6|.|TRBV7-2
CASSLEASAGWSPLHF
TGTGCCAGCAGCTTAGAAGCGTCGGCTGGATGGTCACCCCTCCACTTT
>.|TRBJ2-3|.|TRBV5-6
CASSAIANTDTQYF
TGTGCCAGCAGCGCCATAGCAAACACAGATACGCAGTATTTT
>.|TRBJ2-5|.|TRBV9
CASSVASGKETQYF
TGTGCCAGCAGCGTAGCCTCAGGGAAAGAGACCCAGTACTTC
>.|TRBJ1-2|TRBD1|TRBV29-1
CSVPGQGVRGYTF
TGCAGCGTTCCGGGACAGGGAGTGAGGGGCTACACCTTC
>.|TRBJ2-6|.|TRBV4-1
CASSQETGFSGANVLTF
TGCGCCAGCAGCCAAGAAACAGGGTTCTCTGGGGCCAACGTCCTGACTTTC
>.|TRBJ2-7|.|TRBV5-1
CASSYSFDGTYEQYF
TGCGCCAGCAGCTATTCTTTTGACGGAACCTACGAGCAGTACTTC
>.|TRBJ1-6|TRBD1|TRBV19
CATSRQGVSPLHF
TGTGCCACCAGTCGACAGGGGGTTTCACCCCTCCACTTT
>.|TRBJ1-1|TRBD1|TRBV28
CASSPTGILREAFF
TGTGCCAGCAGTCCGACAGGGATATTAAGGGAAGCTTTCTTT
>.|TRBJ1-1|.|TRBV10-3
CAINREQGTEAFF
TGTGCCATCAATCGAGAACAGGGCACTGAAGCTTTCTTT
>once|TRBJ1-3|.|TRBV15
CATSRDPRYHTIYF
TGTGCCACCAGCAGAGATCCCCGGTATCACACCATATATTTT
>.|TRBJ2-2|.|TRBV5-1
CASSLGARRPNTGELFF
TGCGCCAGCAGCTTGGGGGCCAGGCGCCCGAACACCGGGGAGCTGTTTTTT
>many|TRBJ1-6|TRBD1|TRBV28
CASSLGQGLLRSPLHF
TGTGCCAGCAGTTTAGGACAGGGACTGTTGAGATCACCCCTCCACTTT
>.|TRBJ2-7|.|TRBV2
CASSRDQYITYEQYF
TGTGCCAGCAGCCGGGACCAGTATATTACCTACGAGCAGTACTTC
>.|TRBJ1-2|.|TRBV6-2/TRBV6-3
CASSSGRQFGYTF
TGTGCCAGCAGCTCGGGCCGACAGTTCGGCTACACCTTC
>.|TRBJ2-1|TRBD1|TRBV24-1
CATSDYQGAYNEQFF
TGTGCCACCAGTGATTATCAGGGGGCCTACAATGAGCAGTTCTTC
>.|TRBJ1-1|.|TRBV5-1
CASSGGYGTEAFF
TGCGCCAGCAGCGGGGGGTATGGAACTGAAGCTTTCTTT
>.|TRBJ1-2|TRBD1|TRBV9
CASSVTGAWSDDYGYTF
TGTGCCAGCAGCGTTACAGGGGCCTGGAGTGATGACTATGGCTACACCTTC
>once|TRBJ1-1|.|TRBV11-2
CASSPGGRAITEAFF
TGTGCCAGCAGCCCGGGAGGACGGGCGATAACTGAAGCTTTCTTT
>.|TRBJ1-2|TRBD1|TRBV19
CASSIRAGGDYGYTF
TGTGCCAGTAGTATAAGGGCAGGGGGTGACTATGGCTACACCTTC
>.|TRBJ2-7|.|TRBV9
CASSGLESGGAGEQYF
TGTGCCAGCAGCGGATTGGAGAGTGGCGGCGCGGGGGAGCAGTACTTC
>.|TRBJ1-2|.|TRBV27
CASSRIRGEGYTF
TGTGCCAGCAGTCGGATCAGGGGAGAGGGCTACACCTTC
>few|TRBJ1-1|TRBD1|TRBV20-1
CSARQGQDYF
TGCAGTGCTAGGCAAGGACAGGACTATTTT
>.|TRBJ2-3|.|TRBV7-9
CASSFSSAGDTQYF
TGTGCCAGCAGCTTTAGTAGCGCTGGAGATACGCAGTATTTT
>.|TRBJ1-1|.|TRBV30
CAWSVLTNTEAFF
TGTGCCTGGAGTGTGTTGACGAACACTGAAGCTTTCTTT
>.|TRBJ2-5|TRBD2|TRBV5-4
CASSSGTSRLEGTQYF
TGTGCCAGCAGCTCCGGGACTAGCAGGTTAGAAGGGACCCAGTACTTC
>.|TRBJ1-5|TRBD1|TRBV19
CATSTGYQPQHF
TGTGCCACCTCGACAGGGTATCAGCCCCAGCATTTT
>.|TRBJ1-1|.|TRBV2
CASSPKRGMNTEAFF
TGTGCCAGCAGCCCCAAGCGAGGGATGAACACTGAAGCTTTCTTT